A selection of T cell receptor beta chains follows, all from one sample in a study of cytomegalovirus exposure and HLA in healthy donors. Method: immunoSEQ multiplex PCR; TCRdb's copy keeps in-frame clones and lacks some. Among some 210,000 clones listed, around 87% were seen once. The sequencing sample was made of PBMCs. The receptors here all came from a man aged 25 to 40 in good health and CMV-seronegative. Each CDR3 is given with its conserved first and last residue. A D gene is named only where the DNA matches it firmly. Size tells how often a clone was seen (once, few, many) or the class of an expanded clone, and some rows leave it out.

v_call	j_call	clone_size	d_call	cdr3_aa	cdr3_nt
TRBV9	TRBJ2-5	.	.	CASSVDAETQYF	TGTGCCAGCAGCGTAGATGCGGAGACCCAGTACTTC
TRBV6-1	TRBJ2-7	.	TRBD2	CASSEVTGGAYEQYF	TGTGCCAGCAGTGAAGTTACGGGAGGGGCCTACGAGCAGTACTTC
TRBV5-1	TRBJ2-3	.	TRBD2	CASSLGGATDTQYF	TGCGCCAGCAGCCTCGGGGGGGCCACAGATACGCAGTATTTT
TRBV6-1	TRBJ2-7	.	TRBD1	CASPGTEIYEQCF	TGTGCCTCTCCCGGGACAGAGATCTACGAGCAGTGCTTC
TRBV5-1	TRBJ2-2	.	.	CASSWETPNTGELFF	TGCGCCAGCAGCTGGGAGACACCGAACACCGGGGAGCTGTTTTTT
TRBV30	TRBJ2-7	.	.	CAWKGGGVEQYF	TGTGCCTGGAAGGGGGGAGGGGTCGAGCAGTACTTC
TRBV4-1	TRBJ2-3	.	TRBD2	CASSQARGGDTDTQYF	TGCGCCAGCAGCCAAGCTCGCGGGGGGGATACAGATACGCAGTATTTT
TRBV9	TRBJ1-2	.	.	CASSVASGTTNYGYTF	TGTGCCAGCAGCGTAGCATCAGGGACAACGAACTATGGCTACACCTTC
TRBV28	TRBJ1-2	once	TRBD1	CASSSQGAGDYGYTF	TGTGCCAGCAGTTCACAGGGGGCCGGTGACTATGGCTACACCTTC
TRBV19	TRBJ2-1	.	.	CASSIRGNEQFF	TGTGCCAGTAGTATTCGAGGAAATGAGCAGTTCTTC
TRBV6-1	TRBJ2-7	.	.	CASSEEGDWVYEQYF	TGTGCCAGCAGTGAAGAAGGGGACTGGGTCTACGAGCAGTACTTC
TRBV5-1	TRBJ2-1	.	.	CASSLVVFNEQFF	TGCGCCAGCAGCTTGGTAGTTTTCAATGAGCAGTTCTTC
TRBV29-1	TRBJ1-1	.	.	CSSHVRGNTEAFF	TGCAGCTCCCATGTAAGGGGAAACACTGAAGCTTTCTTT
TRBV28	TRBJ2-5	.	TRBD2	CASSLRLGGETQYF	TGTGCCAGCAGTTTACGACTGGGGGGGGAGACCCAGTACTTC
TRBV28	TRBJ2-3	.	.	CASSLVRYTQYF	TGTGCCAGCAGTTTGGTGAGGTATACGCAGTATTTT
TRBV7-2	TRBJ2-6	.	.	CASRKDSPGANVLTF	TGTGCCAGCAGAAAGGACAGCCCCGGGGCCAACGTCCTGACTTTC
TRBV15	TRBJ2-6	.	.	CATSSPMGANRSGANVLTF	TGTGCCACCAGCAGTCCCATGGGAGCTAATCGCTCTGGGGCCAACGTCCTGACTTTC
TRBV28	TRBJ1-1	.	.	CASSSGLSLTEAFF	TGTGCCAGCAGTTCGGGACTGAGTCTCACTGAAGCTTTCTTT
TRBV10-3	TRBJ2-2	few	.	CAIPNSLRTGELFF	TGTGCCATCCCGAATAGCTTGAGGACAGGGGAGCTGTTTTTT
TRBV28	TRBJ1-3	.	.	CASSPPGFGSSSGNTIYF	TGTGCCAGCAGTCCCCCCGGGTTCGGATCCTCCTCTGGAAACACCATATATTTT
TRBV21-1	TRBJ2-7	.	.	CASSKVGLAASYEQYF	TGTGCCAGCAGCAAGGTTGGTTTAGCGGCCTCCTACGAGCAGTACTTC
TRBV27	TRBJ2-4	once	TRBD1	CASSLFGRSQGAVNSQYF	TGTGCCAGCAGTTTATTTGGGCGCTCACAGGGGGCAGTAAACAGTCAGTACTTC
TRBV20-1	TRBJ2-3	.	.	CSAATTDTQYF	TGCAGTGCAGCAACCACGGATACGCAGTATTTT
TRBV6-5	TRBJ2-7	.	.	CASRRQGLDF	TGTGCCAGCAGACGTCAGGGGTTGGACTTC
TRBV19	TRBJ2-3	.	TRBD2	CASSPAGGAFSDTQYF	TGTGCCAGTAGTCCGGCGGGGGGTGCCTTTTCAGATACGCAGTATTTT
TRBV19	TRBJ2-7	.	TRBD1	CASSIGTGGAVYEQYF	TGTGCCAGTAGTATAGGGACAGGGGGCGCAGTCTACGAGCAGTACTTC
TRBV5-1	TRBJ2-7	once	TRBD1	CASSLGASGQGRYEQYF	TGCGCCAGCAGCTTGGGGGCGTCGGGACAGGGAAGGTACGAGCAGTACTTC
TRBV19	TRBJ1-5	.	TRBD1	CASSIRGQGATQPQHF	TGTGCCAGTAGTATACGAGGGCAGGGGGCGACTCAGCCCCAGCATTTT
TRBV18	TRBJ2-1	.	TRBD2	CASSPPIAGRYNEQFF	TGTGCCAGCTCACCACCGATAGCGGGAAGATACAATGAGCAGTTCTTC
TRBV7-9	TRBJ2-7	few	TRBD2	CASSQWGGSGSVSSYEQYF	TGTGCCAGCAGCCAGTGGGGAGGTAGCGGGAGCGTCAGCTCCTACGAGCAGTACTTC
TRBV30	TRBJ2-7	.	TRBD1	CAWAKGQGMYEQYF	TGTGCCTGGGCCAAAGGACAGGGTATGTACGAGCAGTACTTC
TRBV19	TRBJ2-1	once	.	CASSMSSYNEQFF	TGTGCCAGTAGTATGTCTTCCTACAATGAGCAGTTCTTC
TRBV7-2	TRBJ2-5	.	.	CASSLEVGLEETQYF	TGTGCCAGCAGCTTAGAGGTGGGCCTCGAAGAGACCCAGTACTTC
TRBV7-8	TRBJ2-3	.	TRBD2	CASSLEPAGVGTQYF	TGTGCCAGCAGCTTAGAGCCCGCGGGAGTCGGTACGCAGTATTTT
TRBV10-1	TRBJ2-1	.	.	CASSRYGSYNEQFF	TGCGCCAGCAGCCGGTATGGTTCCTACAATGAGCAGTTCTTC
TRBV7-9	TRBJ2-3	.	.	CASSWDSGPDTQYF	TGTGCCAGCAGCTGGGACTCCGGGCCAGATACGCAGTATTTT
TRBV2	TRBJ2-5	.	.	CASSAGPLQETQYF	TGTGCCAGCAGTGCAGGGCCTCTCCAAGAGACCCAGTACTTC
TRBV2	TRBJ2-5	.	TRBD2	CASIRTSGGREETQYF	TGTGCCAGCATCAGGACTAGCGGGGGTAGGGAAGAGACCCAGTACTTC
TRBV19	TRBJ2-1	.	TRBD2	CASRPSGSYEQFF	TGTGCCAGTAGGCCTAGCGGGAGCTATGAGCAGTTCTTC
TRBV6-1	TRBJ2-4	.	.	CASSTGNLGIQYF	TGTGCCAGCAGTACAGGGAACCTGGGCATTCAGTACTTC
TRBV7-2	TRBJ2-3	few	.	CASRVDITDTQYF	TGTGCCAGCAGAGTAGACATTACAGATACGCAGTATTTT
TRBV19	TRBJ1-1	few	TRBD1	CASIRNRGANTEAFF	TGTGCCAGTATCAGAAACAGGGGGGCGAACACTGAAGCTTTCTTT
TRBV28	TRBJ1-1	.	TRBD1	CASSQGDTEAFF	TGTGCCAGCAGTCAGGGGGACACTGAAGCTTTCTTT
TRBV27	TRBJ1-6	.	TRBD1	CASSLGQGAVSPLHF	TGTGCCAGCAGTTTAGGTCAGGGGGCGGTTTCACCCCTCCACTTT
TRBV28	TRBJ1-2	.	.	CASSPAGVGGYTF	TGTGCCAGCAGCCCGGCGGGTGTAGGAGGCTACACCTTC
TRBV6-5	TRBJ2-5	.	TRBD2	CASSPTGGPGETQYF	TGTGCCAGCAGTCCAACGGGGGGGCCTGGGGAGACCCAGTACTTC
TRBV6-4	TRBJ1-3	.	.	CASSPSGGRSGNTIYF	TGTGCCAGCAGTCCCTCGGGGGGCCGCTCTGGAAACACCATATATTTT
TRBV6-5	TRBJ1-2	.	.	CASSHEQGSYGYTF	TGTGCCAGCAGTCACGAACAGGGAAGCTATGGCTACACCTTC
TRBV5-8	TRBJ2-3	.	.	CASSLLATSTDTQYF	TGTGCCAGCAGCTTGTTAGCGACTAGCACAGATACGCAGTATTTT
TRBV6-4	TRBJ2-3	.	.	CASSGEGTDTQYF	TGTGCCAGCAGTGGTGAGGGCACAGATACGCAGTATTTT
TRBV18	TRBJ1-5	.	.	CASSPPGLPGSSNQPQHF	TGTGCCAGCTCACCACCCGGTCTCCCAGGGTCTAGCAATCAGCCCCAGCATTTT
TRBV5-1	TRBJ1-1	.	TRBD1	CASSWILTGGLNTEAFF	TGCGCCAGCAGCTGGATCCTGACAGGGGGCTTGAACACTGAAGCTTTCTTT
TRBV11-2	TRBJ1-1	once	.	CASSPRGGLNTEAFF	TGTGCCAGCAGCCCCCGAGGGGGTCTGAACACTGAAGCTTTCTTT
TRBV5-6	TRBJ2-5	few	TRBD2	CASSPGGLAGGKTQYF	TGTGCCAGCAGCCCAGGGGGACTAGCGGGAGGAAAGACCCAGTACTTC
TRBV6-1	TRBJ2-1	.	TRBD2	CASRPAGGGNEQFF	TGTGCCAGCAGGCCGGCGGGAGGTGGGAATGAGCAGTTCTTC
TRBV4-1	TRBJ2-3	.	TRBD2	CASSYTSGRASDTQYF	TGCGCCAGCAGCTATACTAGCGGGAGAGCTTCAGATACGCAGTATTTT
TRBV11-3	TRBJ2-3	.	TRBD2	CASSLSTTRGTDTQYF	TGTGCCAGCAGCCTATCTACGACGCGGGGGACAGATACGCAGTATTTT
TRBV28	TRBJ2-1	.	.	CASGSDYNEQFF	TGTGCCAGCGGCTCCGACTACAATGAGCAGTTCTTC
TRBV7-8	TRBJ2-7	.	.	CASSLAGGSYEQYF	TGTGCCAGCAGCTTAGCGGGGGGTAGCTACGAGCAGTACTTC